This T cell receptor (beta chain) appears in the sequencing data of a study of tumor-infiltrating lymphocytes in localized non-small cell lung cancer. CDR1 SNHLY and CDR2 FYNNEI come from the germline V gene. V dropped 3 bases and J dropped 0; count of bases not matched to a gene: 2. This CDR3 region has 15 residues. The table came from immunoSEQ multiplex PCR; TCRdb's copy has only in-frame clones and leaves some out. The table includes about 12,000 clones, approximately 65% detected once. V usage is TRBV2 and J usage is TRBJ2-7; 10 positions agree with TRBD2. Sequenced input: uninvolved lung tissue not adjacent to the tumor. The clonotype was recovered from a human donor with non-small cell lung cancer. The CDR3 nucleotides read TGTGCCAGCAGTGATACTAGCGGGGACTCCTACGAGCAGTACTTC. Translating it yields CASSDTSGDSYEQYF.